Detailed here is one T cell receptor (beta chain). The sample belongs to a study of neoadjuvant anti-PD-1 for oral cavity cancer. Measured with immunoSEQ multiplex PCR; TCRdb has only the in-frame clones, and not every one. The sample holds over 30,000 clones; about 80% are singletons and the top ten take 3.4%. Time point in this sample: after neoadjuvant nivolumab, at surgical resection. The CDR3 runs to 14 residues. V gave up 0 bases and J gave up 1 base, with 7 bases separating them. CDR1 is SGHRS and CDR2 is YFSETQ in the germline V gene. V usage is TRBV5-1 and J usage is TRBJ1-1, with D uncertain. The receptor comes from a person between 40 and 85 years old with oral cavity squamous cell carcinoma. This specimen consisted of PBMCs, obtained after nivolumab (anti-PD-1) treatment. The CDR3 loop is CASSLDSTNTEAFF. CDR3 nucleotide sequence: TGCGCCAGCAGCTTGGACAGCACGAACACTGAAGCTTTCTTT.